This entry features one T cell receptor beta chain sequence. Its antigen remains unidentified. These data are taken from a study of shared clonotypes between healthy human individuals. The run depth of the assay was deep. Libraries were prepared by immunoSEQ multiplex PCR; TCRdb keeps only in-frame clonotypes and omits some of them. The sample carries about 1.5 million clones, roughly 96% recorded once. Study-level findings and limits: Even with large depth, rarefaction showed that sorted-subset sequencing was incomplete. The authors sampled blood alone, and tissue repertoires likely differ.

Germline V gene sequence: CDR1 SGHKS, CDR2 YYEKEE (reference sequence). V was cut by 4 bases and J by 2 bases, with 25 bases left in between. The CDR3 runs 18 residues. In the CD4+ fraction, cells were divided into CD45RA+ naive and CD45RA-negative memory subsets. The chain is built from TRBV5-5 and TRBJ2-7; D tentatively reads TRBD1 or TRBD2 (5 bases each). The sample taken for sequencing was naive CD4+ T cells sorted from blood. Documented subset: CD45RA+ positively selected. The TCR sequence derives from a man aged 25 to 45 in good health. CDR3 bases: TGTGCCAGCAGCAACCCCTTTTTCCCCATCAGGGACCCCTACGAGCAGTACTTC. This encodes CASSNPFFPIRDPYEQYF.